Listed below are T cell receptor beta chains from one sample, sequenced in a study of early T cells in non-severe SARS-CoV-2 infection. TCRdb itself ran the 5' RACE reads through MiXCR, one entry per CDR3 protein. The sample yields more than 95,000 distinct CDR3 sequences, around 10% seen once. The source was whole blood, collected at baseline. The receptors here all came from an adult who was a healthcare worker with PCR-confirmed SARS-CoV-2 infection or an uninfected control (not recorded which). Both conserved end residues are part of each CDR3. The D gene is left open where the match is weak. Size tells how often a clone was seen (once, few, many) or the class of an expanded clone, and some rows leave it out.

size | D | J | V | DNA | CDR3
few | . | TRBJ1-1 | TRBV2 | TGTGCCAGCAGGGCGGAGAAGGATTACACTGAAGCTTTCTTT | CASRAEKDYTEAFF
. | . | TRBJ2-3 | TRBV6-6 | TGTGCCAGCAGTTACCGAGGAGGGCGGAGATTAGATACGCAGTATTTT | CASSYRGGRRLDTQYF
many | . | TRBJ1-3 | TRBV15 | TGTGCCACCAGCTCAGAGGACTCAGGGAGAGGAAACACCATATATTTT | CATSSEDSGRGNTIYF
. | . | TRBJ1-2 | TRBV7-9 | TGTGCCAGCAGACAAACCGATCCCAATGGCTACACCTTC | CASRQTDPNGYTF
few | TRBD1 | TRBJ1-2 | TRBV5-4 | TGTGCCAGCAGCTTGGGGGCAGGGGGAAAGTATGGCTACACCTTC | CASSLGAGGKYGYTF
. | TRBD1 | TRBJ1-1 | TRBV6-5 | TGTGCCAGCACCACCGACCGGGACAGGGTTACTGAAGCTTTCTTT | CASTTDRDRVTEAFF
few | . | TRBJ1-2 | TRBV30 | TGTGCCTGGAGTGTATCGGAGGGGGGCTACACCTTC | CAWSVSEGGYTF
. | . | TRBJ1-2 | TRBV6-5 | TGTGCCAGCAGGTTTTCCGGGACGGCTAACTATGGCTACACCTTC | CASRFSGTANYGYTF
. | TRBD2 | TRBJ2-3 | TRBV9 | TGTGCCAGCGGGATAGCGGGGCTCACAGATACGCAGTATTTT | CASGIAGLTDTQYF
few | TRBD1 | TRBJ2-1 | TRBV2 | TGTGCCAGCAGTCCGGGACAGGGACTAAGTGAGCAGTTCTTC | CASSPGQGLSEQFF
many | TRBD2 | TRBJ2-1 | TRBV5-4 | TGTGCCAGCAGCTTGGGGACTAGCGGTTCCTACAATGAGCAGTTCTTC | CASSLGTSGSYNEQFF
. | . | TRBJ2-7 | TRBV7-8 | TGTGCCAGCAGCGGTTTTGGGGGAAGTTACGAGCAGTACTTC | CASSGFGGSYEQYF
many | TRBD1 | TRBJ1-1 | TRBV5-5 | TGTGCCAGCAGCTCCCTCGGGGGACAGGGCGAGAACACTGAAGCTTTCTTT | CASSSLGGQGENTEAFF
many | . | TRBJ1-2 | TRBV7-2 | TGTGCCAGCAGCTTTCAATTCACTGGTGGCTACACCTTC | CASSFQFTGGYTF
. | TRBD1 | TRBJ1-1 | TRBV5-4 | TGTGCCAGCAGCTCCGAGGGGGCAGGGGGACCCTTTAGTGAAGCCTTCTTT | CASSSEGAGGPFSEAFF
many | . | TRBJ2-3 | TRBV11-2 | TGTGCCAGCAGCTCGGGCATGGTCACAGATACGCAGTATTTT | CASSSGMVTDTQYF
. | . | TRBJ2-1 | TRBV4-3 | TGCGCCAGCAGCCAAGATCAGCGCGGAGTATCCTTCTTC | CASSQDQRGVSFF
many | . | TRBJ2-7 | TRBV9 | TGTGCCAGCAGCGTAGCAAGCGGCTCCTACGAGCAGTACTTC | CASSVASGSYEQYF
. | TRBD1 | TRBJ2-1 | TRBV6-6 | TGTGCCAGCAGACCACCATCAGGGGGCTCCTACAATGAGCAGTTCTTC | CASRPPSGGSYNEQFF
. | . | TRBJ1-2 | TRBV4-3 | TGCGCCAGCAGCCAAGATACGACTAACTATGGCTACTCCTTC | CASSQDTTNYGYSF
many | . | TRBJ2-1 | TRBV7-2 | TGTGCCAGCAGCTTAGAAGGGGACAATGAGCAGTTCTTC | CASSLEGDNEQFF
. | . | TRBJ2-1 | TRBV2 | TGTGCCAGCAGTGGTATCCCGTACAATGAGCAGTTCTTC | CASSGIPYNEQFF
many | TRBD2 | TRBJ2-1 | TRBV5-4 | TGTGCCAGCAGCTTGGGGGGACTAGCGGACTACAATGAGCAGTTCTTC | CASSLGGLADYNEQFF
many | TRBD2 | TRBJ2-7 | TRBV11-2 | TGTGCCAGCAGCCCGGGCGGGAGAGTCTACGAGCAGTACTTC | CASSPGGRVYEQYF
. | . | TRBJ2-3 | TRBV6-1 | TGTGCCAGCAGTGAAAACCGGGGAGTCGATACAGATACGCAGTATTTT | CASSENRGVDTDTQYF
few | TRBD2 | TRBJ2-1 | TRBV11-2 | TGTGCCAGCAGCTTAACCCCGGGAGGACACAATGAGCAGTTCTTC | CASSLTPGGHNEQFF
few | TRBD2 | TRBJ2-2 | TRBV5-4 | TGTGCCAGCAGCTTTCCACTAGCGGGCACCGGGGAGCTGTTTTTT | CASSFPLAGTGELFF
. | . | TRBJ1-6 | TRBV11-2 | TGTGCCAGCAGCTTAGGGGCATCTACTGTTTCACCCCTCCACTTT | CASSLGASTVSPLHF
. | TRBD2 | TRBJ2-5 | TRBV7-2 | TGTGCCAGCAGCGCCACTAGCGGGAGTGTCTCGGAGACCCAGTACTTC | CASSATSGSVSETQYF
many | . | TRBJ1-6 | TRBV10-3 | TGTGCCATCAGTGAGCGGGGAGAACTTAATTCACCCCTCCACTTT | CAISERGELNSPLHF
. | . | TRBJ1-4 | TRBV20-1 | TGCAGTGCTAGAGATTCGGGCAATGAAAAACTGTTTTTT | CSARDSGNEKLFF
. | . | TRBJ1-6 | TRBV7-8 | TGTGCCAGCAGCTTAGCTTGGTCAGGGGATTCACCCCTCCACTTT | CASSLAWSGDSPLHF
few | TRBD1 | TRBJ2-1 | TRBV7-9 | TGTGCCAGCAGCTGGGACAGGGGTAGCAATGAGCAGTTCTTC | CASSWDRGSNEQFF
. | . | TRBJ2-2 | TRBV12-3/TRBV12-4 | TGTGCCAGCAGTTTATGGCCCGGGGAGCTGTTTTTT | CASSLWPGELFF
few | TRBD1 | TRBJ2-7 | TRBV29-1 | TGCAGCGTTACCCACTCCAACGACAGGGAGAGGAACGAGCAGTACTTC | CSVTHSNDRERNEQYF